These 20 T cell receptor beta chains were all obtained from the same sample, sequenced in a study of cytotoxic CD8 clonotypes in ibrutinib-treated CLL (dated by TCRdb to the early 2020s). The time point label here, explained by the study, means: approximately 25 months on ibrutinib. Receptors were amplified or captured by the immunoSEQ multiplex PCR assay. TCRdb provides this immuneACCESS table in a form limited to in-frame rearrangements. Some clones are lacking; in checked studies, under half of them reflect an unresolved V gene, and why the rest are absent is not known. This sample holds a few hundred thousand clones; 70% were observed only once. Just over 15% of the sample is held by the ten biggest clonotypes. The sample was PBMCs, taken after 24 months of ibrutinib treatment. These receptors originate from a human donor with chronic lymphocytic leukemia.

This clone was found once. This chain links TRBV4-1 with TRBJ2-5; TRBD2 agrees at 11 bases. This CDR3 contains 17 residues. V was clipped by 0 bases and J by 5 bases; unmatched bases: 8. Germline V gives CDR1 MGHRA, CDR2 YSYEKL. The CDR3 loop is CASSQDFLAGGRETQYF. The DNA for the CDR3 is TGCGCCAGCAGCCAAGATTTCCTAGCGGGAGGAAGGGAGACCCAGTACTTC.

This chain joins TRBV4-3 and TRBJ1-4; 7 positions match TRBD1. Unmatched junction bases numbered 11, after V lost 3 bases and J lost 1 base. This CDR3 is 18 amino acids long. The germline CDR1 and CDR2 sequences are LGHNA and YSLEER. The CDR3 DNA reads as TGCGCCAGCAGCCAGACCGGACAGGATGCCATAACTAATGAAAAACTGTTTTTT. Translated, it gives CASSQTGQDAITNEKLFF.

CDR3 bases: TGCAGTGCTAGGAGCACCGGGGAGCTGTTTTTT. It is translated as CSARSTGELFF. J is TRBJ2-2 and V is TRBV20-1; no clear D gene. The CDR3 length is 11 residues. Germline V CDR1 and CDR2: DFQATT, SNEGSKA (reference sequence). V was shortened by 3 bases and J by 4 bases, with 3 bases between the two germline ends.

The genes are TRBV9 and TRBJ2-1, with 8 bases that match TRBD2. Germline CDR1 is SGDLS and CDR2 is YYNGEE. The CDR3 sequence is 16 residues long. The J segment lost 5 bases and the V segment lost 4 bases, leaving 11 bases of the junction unmatched. CDR3 in DNA: TGTGCCAGCAGCCCAAGAGGGTTACTAGCGGACAATGAGCAGTTCTTC. Residues: CASSPRGLLADNEQFF.

The V gene is TRBV11-2, the J gene TRBJ1-2; tentative D call: TRBD1 (5 bases). The ends were cut back, 0 bases at V and 4 bases at J, with 12 bases in the middle. Germline loops: CDR1 SGHAT, CDR2 FQNNGV. The CDR3 is made up of 15 amino acids. The CDR3 DNA reads TGTGCCAGCAGCTTAGATCAGGGTAATCCCTATGGCTACACCTTC. Its protein is CASSLDQGNPYGYTF.

V is TRBV5-1 and J is TRBJ2-2; the match to TRBD1 covers 9 bases. The CDR3 consists of 17 residues. The V and J ends lost 0 bases and 7 bases, in that order; junction bases with no gene match: 10. Germline V lookup: CDR1 SGHRS, CDR2 YFSETQ. In nucleotides, the CDR3 is TGCGCCAGCAGCTTGGCCAGGGACAGGGTCCCTCTCGGGGAGCTGTTTTTT. It encodes CASSLARDRVPLGELFF.

This chain links TRBV30 with TRBJ1-5; D might be TRBD1 (5 bases). The V and J ends lost 2 bases and 13 bases respectively, with 15 bases between them. Germline CDR1 GTSNPN, CDR2 SVGIG (reference sequence). The CDR3 runs to 12 residues. The DNA for the CDR3 is TGTGCCTGGAGTTTCCGGGACCACCATCAGCATTTT. It codes for CAWSFRDHHQHF.

This chain connects TRBV28 to TRBJ2-5; D is possibly TRBD1 or TRBD2 (6 bases each). CDR1 MDHEN and CDR2 SYDVKM come from the germline V gene. The CDR3 is 15 residues long. V was cut by 4 bases and J by 4 bases, with 16 bases left in between. CDR3 nucleotides: TGTGCCAGCAGTTCCGCGGGACAATTTCTAGAGACCCAGTACTTC. Translated, it gives CASSSAGQFLETQYF.

There are a few counts of this clone. The CDR3 region is CATSRDRDRGSYEQYF. The CDR3 region has the DNA TGTGCCACCAGCAGAGACCGGGACAGGGGCTCCTACGAGCAGTACTTC. V and J are TRBV15 and TRBJ2-7; 10 bases are shared with TRBD1. The germline V gene has CDR1 LNHNV and CDR2 YYDKDF (reference sequence). This CDR3 is 16 amino acids long. V was pared by 0 bases and J by 0 bases, with 2 bases of the junction left unmatched.

This clone was found a few times. The rearrangement uses TRBV18 and TRBJ1-5; D is unclear. V lost 3 bases to trimming and J lost 6 bases, with 12 bases between them. Germline V gene lookup returns CDR1 KGHSH and CDR2 LQKENI. The CDR3 sequence is 14 residues long. CDR3 loop: CASSPTRSGQPQHF. CDR3 nucleotide sequence: TGTGCCAGCTCACCTACTAGGTCGGGTCAGCCCCAGCATTTT.

This sequence joins TRBV15 and TRBJ2-1; D possibly corresponds to TRBD1 (7 bases). Germline-derived CDR1 and CDR2 are LNHNV and YYDKDF (reference sequence). V was pared by 1 base and J by 7 bases, with 14 bases between. This CDR3 spans 15 amino acids. CDR3 coding DNA: TGTGCCACCAGCAGAGGACAGGGAGGTATTAATGAGCAGTTCTTC. As protein: CATSRGQGGINEQFF.

The chain has TRBV19 and TRBJ1-4; no reliable D call. The ends were cut back, 2 bases at V and 8 bases at J, with 9 bases in the middle. There are 13 residues in the CDR3. From germline, CDR1 is LNHDA and CDR2 SQIVND (reference sequence). The CDR3 DNA follows: TGTGCCAGTAGTATAATCTGGGAAGAAAAACTGTTTTTT. Amino acids: CASSIIWEEKLFF.

Only a few counts were recorded for this clone. V usage is TRBV6-5 and J usage is TRBJ2-2; D is perhaps TRBD2 (7 bases). Germline values: CDR1 MNHEY, CDR2 SVGAGI. The V end was cut by 6 bases, the J end by 6 bases, with 17 bases between. This CDR3 has 15 amino acids. CDR3 sequence (DNA): TGTGCCAGCAGCCCCACGGGGGGCTGGGCCGGGGAGCTGTTTTTT. This encodes CASSPTGGWAGELFF.

A few counts support this clone. The chain employs TRBV6-5 and TRBJ1-2; perhaps TRBD1 as D (5 bases). Looked up from germline, CDR1 is MNHEY and CDR2 is SVGAGI. Trimming pared 0 bases from V and 8 bases from J, leaving 10 bases between. This CDR3 has 13 amino acids. CDR3 in DNA: TGTGCCAGCAGTTACTCAGGGGCCGGAGGCTACACCTTC. It yields the protein CASSYSGAGGYTF.

This chain uses TRBV4-3 with TRBJ1-2; a possible D gene is TRBD1 (5 bases). Trimming took off 2 bases at V and 8 bases at J, with 30 bases between the two ends. The CDR3 extends over 19 amino acids. CDR1 is LGHNA, CDR2 YSLEER, per germline. The CDR3 DNA is TGCGCCAGCAGCCAATCGCCTCTTACCCTGACAGTCTCGGTACGGGGCTACACCTTC. The encoded protein is CASSQSPLTLTVSVRGYTF.

The rearrangement joins TRBV5-1 to TRBJ2-7, with unresolved D. V lost 4 bases, J lost 0 bases, and 14 bases lay in between. Germline CDR1 SGHRS, CDR2 YFSETQ. This CDR3 is 15 amino acids long. The CDR3 bases are TGCGCCAGCAGCCACGACATAGAGGACTCCTACGAGCAGTACTTC. Residues: CASSHDIEDSYEQYF.

The gene calls are TRBV28 and TRBJ2-4; 7 bases are a match to TRBD2. Germline V gives CDR1 MDHEN, CDR2 SYDVKM. This CDR3 spans 16 amino acids. V was clipped by 6 bases and J by 7 bases; unmatched bases: 15. CDR3 DNA: TGTGCCAGCAGGAGCTTAGGGAGGGCCGTTTTTAACATTCAGTACTTC. Translating gives CASRSLGRAVFNIQYF.

This clone appeared once. The gene calls are TRBV5-1 and TRBJ2-3; 11 bases agree with TRBD2. With 2 bases clipped from V and 2 bases from J, the junction kept 4 bases outside the gene matches. Germline-derived CDR1 and CDR2 are SGHRS and YFSETQ. CDR3 length equals 16 residues. The CDR3 DNA sequence: TGCGCCAGCAGCTTCAGACTAGCGGGGAACACAGATACGCAGTATTTT. It specifies CASSFRLAGNTDTQYF.

This clone has only one observation. The rearrangement joins TRBV5-6 to TRBJ2-3; TRBD2 might be the D (5 bases). Germline V gene lookup returns CDR1 SGHDT and CDR2 YYEEEE. Trimming left V 4 bases short and J 4 bases short, with 16 bases between. CDR3 size: 15 residues. In nucleotides, the CDR3 is TGTGCCAGCAGCCTGGACTTAAACCCCCCAGATACGCAGTATTTT. Its protein is CASSLDLNPPDTQYF.

The rearrangement joins TRBV21-1 to TRBJ1-5; the table's D call TRBD1 went unverified against the DNA. TRBV21-1 is a listed pseudogene. This CDR3 has 15 residues. CDR3 nucleotide sequence: TGTGCCAGCAGCAAATACAGGGTGAGCAATCAGCCCCAGCATTTT. Translated, it gives CASSKYRVSNQPQHF.